This record looks at one T cell receptor beta chain sequence and its context. As yet, its antigen is unknown. Trimming cost V 4 bases and J 1 base, with 10 bases left between them. Germline-derived CDR1 and CDR2 are SGHRS and YFSETQ. The CDR3 loop spans 14 amino acids. The entry originates in a study of cytomegalovirus exposure and HLA in healthy donors. Whole-study findings and limits: TRBV6-2, TRBV6-3 and some other V segments were excluded as indistinguishable.

PCR involved 60 Vbeta and 13 Jbeta primers. The protocol was immunoSEQ multiplex PCR, while the TCRdb copy is restricted to in-frame clones and leaves out a portion. Altogether over 150,000 clones are present, roughly 71% being singletons, with the ten largest covering 2.5% to 3.5%. The chain combines TRBV5-1 with TRBJ2-3, with D hard to call. The material sequenced was PBMCs. This TCR came from a woman aged 45-60 years in good health and CMV-seropositive. In DNA form, the CDR3 reads TGCGCCAGCAGCAGAGGCTGGGGCACAGATACGCAGTATTTT. Protein product: CASSRGWGTDTQYF. Supplemented by reference TRBV5-1 and TRBJ2-3, the full variable domain reads KAGVTQTPRYLIKTRGQQVTLSCSPISGHRSVSWYQQTPGQGLQFLFEYFSETQRNKGNFPGRFSGRQFSNSRSEMNVSTLELGDSALYLCASSRGWGTDTQYFGPGTRLTVL.